This entry describes one TCR beta chain. The antigen remains unidentified. The data originate from a study of shared clonotypes between healthy human individuals. CDR3 length: 15 residues. The authors divided CD4+ cells into CD45RA+ naive and CD45RA-negative memory subsets. Sorted-subset replicate PCR reactions contained about 200 ng DNA, corresponding to 29,000 or so T cell genomes. Repertoires were generated with immunoSEQ multiplex PCR, while TCRdb's copy carries only in-frame clones and drops some. The sample records approximately 2.1 million clones, more than 85% being singletons. General study points: Memory subsets generally showed smaller estimated richness than naive subsets did.

The TCR originated in a man aged 18 to 29 in good health. Some clones in this sample may be carry-over from other donors' samples. This rearrangement joins TRBV21-1 to TRBJ1-2. TRBV21-1 is marked as a pseudogene. The sequenced sample consisted of naive CD4+ T cells from PBMCs. Subset meaning: CD45RA+ positively selected. As DNA, the CDR3 is TGTGCCAGCAGCAACCGGGACCGCCGTTCCTATGGCTACACCTTC. Protein: CASSNRDRRSYGYTF.